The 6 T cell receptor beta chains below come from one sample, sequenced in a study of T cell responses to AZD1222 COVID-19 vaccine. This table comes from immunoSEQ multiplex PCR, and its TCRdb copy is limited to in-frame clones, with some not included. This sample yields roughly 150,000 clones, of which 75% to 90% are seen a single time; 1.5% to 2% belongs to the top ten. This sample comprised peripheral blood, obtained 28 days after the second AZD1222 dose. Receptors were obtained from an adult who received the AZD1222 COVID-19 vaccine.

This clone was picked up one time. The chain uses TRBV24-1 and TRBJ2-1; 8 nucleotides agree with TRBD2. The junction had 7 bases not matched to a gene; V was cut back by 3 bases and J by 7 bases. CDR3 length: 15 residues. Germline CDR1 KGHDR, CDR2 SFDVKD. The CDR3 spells CATSDPGGGENEQFF. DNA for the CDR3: TGTGCCACCAGTGATCCCGGGGGGGGCGAGAATGAGCAGTTCTTC.

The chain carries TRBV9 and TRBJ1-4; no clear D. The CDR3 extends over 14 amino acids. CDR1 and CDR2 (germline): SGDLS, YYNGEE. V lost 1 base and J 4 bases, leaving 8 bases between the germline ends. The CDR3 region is CASSVSWNNEKLFF. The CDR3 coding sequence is TGTGCCAGCAGCGTAAGCTGGAATAATGAAAAACTGTTTTTT.

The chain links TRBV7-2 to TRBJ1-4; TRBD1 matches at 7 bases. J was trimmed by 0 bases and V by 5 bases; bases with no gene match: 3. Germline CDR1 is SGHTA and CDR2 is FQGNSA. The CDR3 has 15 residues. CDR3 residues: CASSRGQTTNEKLFF. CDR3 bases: TGTGCCAGCAGCCGGGGACAGACAACTAATGAAAAACTGTTTTTT.

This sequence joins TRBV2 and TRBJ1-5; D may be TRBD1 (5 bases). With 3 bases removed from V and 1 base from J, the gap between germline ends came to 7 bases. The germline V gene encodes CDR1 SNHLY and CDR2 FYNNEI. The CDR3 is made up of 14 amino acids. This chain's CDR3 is CASSERQSNQPQHF. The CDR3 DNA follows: TGTGCCAGCAGTGAGAGACAGAGCAATCAGCCCCAGCATTTT.

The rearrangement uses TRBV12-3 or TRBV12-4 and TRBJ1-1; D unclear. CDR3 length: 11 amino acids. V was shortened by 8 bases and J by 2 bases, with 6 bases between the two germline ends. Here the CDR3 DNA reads TGTGCCAGCGTGTTAAACACTGAAGCTTTCTTT. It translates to CASVLNTEAFF.

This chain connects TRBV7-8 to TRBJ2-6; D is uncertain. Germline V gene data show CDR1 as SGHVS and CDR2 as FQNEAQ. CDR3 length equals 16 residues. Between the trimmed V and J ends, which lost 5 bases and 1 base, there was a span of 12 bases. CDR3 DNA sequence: TGTGCCAGCAGCCGTCCCCCCCGGTCTGGGGCCAACGTCCTGACTTTC. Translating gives CASSRPPRSGANVLTF.